These 8 T cell receptor beta chains came from one sample sequenced in a study of CD8 T cells in Susac syndrome. When the RNA was reverse transcribed, random hexamers were used with an input of about 0.5 to 1 ug. TCRdb reanalysed the immunoSEQ multiplex PCR reads using MiXCR and keeps one entry per CDR3 protein. The sample includes 180,000 or so distinct CDR3 sequences, less than 95% of them seen just once. Sequenced material: CD4+ T cells from PBMCs. Source of these receptors: a human donor in good health.

The chain carries TRBV6-5 and TRBJ2-1; no firm D call. Germline V gene lookup returns CDR1 MNHEY and CDR2 SVGAGI. The CDR3 sequence is 15 residues long. Trimming took off 4 bases at V and 0 bases at J, with 10 bases between the two ends. The CDR3 DNA reads as TGTGCCAGCAGTTTCTCGACGAGCTCCTACAATGAGCAGTTCTTC. It translates to CASSFSTSSYNEQFF.

This chain links TRBV20-1 with TRBJ1-5; no reliable D call. The CDR3 runs 14 residues. Germline CDR1 reads DFQATT; CDR2 reads SNEGSKA (reference sequence). The V gene lost 3 bases and the J gene lost 0 bases, with 9 bases spanning the gap. CDR3 sequence (DNA): TGCAGTGCTAGCGGCAGGTATAGCAATCAGCCCCAGCATTTT. As protein: CSASGRYSNQPQHF.

The chain links TRBV18 to TRBJ2-5; D unclear. Per germline, CDR1 KGHSH and CDR2 LQKENI. V was clipped by 1 base and J by 4 bases, with 7 bases between them. The CDR3 is made up of 13 amino acids. The CDR3 sequence is CASSPQNGETQYF. The CDR3 region has the DNA TGTGCCAGCTCACCACAGAACGGAGAGACCCAGTACTTC. The whole variable domain, remainder taken from reference TRBV18 and TRBJ2-5, is NAGVMQNPRHLVRRRGQEARLRCSPMKGHSHVYWYRQLPEEGLKFMVYLQKENIIDESGMPKERFSAEFPKEGPSILRIQQVVRGDSAAYFCASSPQNGETQYFGPGTRLLVL.

V usage is TRBV20-1 and J usage is TRBJ1-1; no clear D. In germline, CDR1 is DFQATT, CDR2 SNEGSKA (reference sequence). This CDR3 spans 14 amino acids. Here the CDR3 DNA reads TGCAGCGCCCCCTCGGGAGACATGAACACTGAAGCTTTCTTT. It codes for CSAPSGDMNTEAFF.

The chain has TRBV5-4 and TRBJ2-3; 7 nucleotides match TRBD2. V shed 5 bases and J 4 bases; nucleotides not matched to a gene: 10. Germline values: CDR1 SGHNT, CDR2 YYREEE (reference sequence). This CDR3 has 15 residues. CDR3 loop: CASRKLELAPDTQYF. The DNA of the CDR3 is TGTGCCAGCAGGAAACTGGAACTAGCGCCAGATACGCAGTATTTT.

The genes are TRBV9 and TRBJ1-1, with D perhaps matching TRBD1 (6 bases). V lost 0 bases and J 4 bases, leaving 13 bases between the germline ends. The V gene's germline CDR1 is SGDLS and CDR2 YYNGEE. CDR3 length equals 15 residues. The CDR3 is CASSVAYGGGTEAFF. Here the CDR3 DNA reads TGTGCCAGCAGCGTAGCTTATGGAGGGGGCACTGAAGCTTTCTTT.

The chain links TRBV29-1 to TRBJ2-2; D perhaps matches TRBD1 (6 bases). V was cut by 6 bases and J by 6 bases, with 14 bases left in between. Germline V CDR1 and CDR2: SQVTM, ANQGSEA. The CDR3 has 13 residues. The chain's CDR3 is CSVPGVVAGELFF. For the CDR3, the DNA is TGCAGCGTGCCAGGGGTAGTCGCCGGGGAGCTGTTTTTT.

J is TRBJ1-2 and V is TRBV29-1; tentatively, D is TRBD1 (5 bases). CDR1 and CDR2 (germline): SQVTM, ANQGSEA. V was clipped by 2 bases and J by 8 bases, with 15 bases between them. CDR3 size: 13 residues. CDR3 in amino acids: CSVESAGGGGYTF. The CDR3 DNA is TGCAGCGTTGAATCGGCGGGGGGTGGAGGCTACACCTTC.